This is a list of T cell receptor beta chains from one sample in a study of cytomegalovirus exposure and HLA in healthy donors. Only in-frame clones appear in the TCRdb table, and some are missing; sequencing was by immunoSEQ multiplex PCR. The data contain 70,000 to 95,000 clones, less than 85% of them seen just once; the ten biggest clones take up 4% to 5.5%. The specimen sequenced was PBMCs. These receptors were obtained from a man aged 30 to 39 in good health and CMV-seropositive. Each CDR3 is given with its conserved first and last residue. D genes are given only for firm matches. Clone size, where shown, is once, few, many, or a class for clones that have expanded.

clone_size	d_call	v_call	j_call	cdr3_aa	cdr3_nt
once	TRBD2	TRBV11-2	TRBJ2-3	CASSSRTSPDTQYF	TGTGCCAGCAGCTCCCGGACTAGCCCAGATACGCAGTATTTT
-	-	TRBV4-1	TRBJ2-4	CASSQADRAKNIQYF	TGCGCCAGCAGCCAGGCTGACAGAGCCAAAAACATTCAGTACTTC
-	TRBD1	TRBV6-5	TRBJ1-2	CATRGRGRNNYGYTF	TGTGCCACCAGGGGGAGAGGGCGGAATAACTATGGCTACACCTTC
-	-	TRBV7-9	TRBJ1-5	CASSLAENQPQHF	TGTGCCAGCAGCTTAGCCGAGAATCAGCCCCAGCATTTT
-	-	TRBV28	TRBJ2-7	CASSPRAEQYF	TGTGCCAGCAGCCCCAGGGCCGAGCAGTACTTC
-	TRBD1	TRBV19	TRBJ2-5	CASSPRQGLETQYF	TGTGCCAGTAGTCCCCGACAGGGTCTAGAGACCCAGTACTTC
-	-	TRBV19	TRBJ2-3	CASREGGARDTQYF	TGTGCCAGTAGGGAGGGGGGGGCTCGAGATACGCAGTATTTT
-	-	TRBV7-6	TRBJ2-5	CASSLEGGAFWETQYF	TGTGCCAGCAGCTTAGAGGGGGGGGCGTTTTGGGAGACCCAGTACTTC
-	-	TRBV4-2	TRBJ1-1	CASSQGALDTEAFF	TGTGCCAGCAGCCAAGGGGCCCTGGACACTGAAGCTTTCTTT
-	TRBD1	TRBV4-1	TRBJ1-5	CASSQDKGQGEQPQHF	TGCGCCAGCAGCCAAGATAAGGGACAGGGAGAACAGCCCCAGCATTTT